The 5 T cell receptor beta chains reported below all come from one sample, sequenced in a study of T cell repertoires in cytomegalovirus infection. Each CDR3 protein is one row after TCRdb ran MiXCR on the reads. The table shows fewer than 200,000 distinct CDR3 sequences, with roughly 19% occurring only once. The sample was PBMCs. The receptors originated from a human donor in good health (CMV status not recorded). Some clones in this sample may be carry-over from other donors' samples.

This clonotype was observed a handful of times. The chain employs TRBV12-3 or TRBV12-4 and TRBJ2-1, with 7 bases that match TRBD2. The CDR3 has 13 residues. The trim removed 3 bases at V and 8 bases at J, leaving 4 bases unmatched. The CDR3 bases are TGTGCCAGCAGTTTCCGCGGGGGTGATGAGCAGTTCTTC. It specifies CASSFRGGDEQFF.

The chain joins TRBV6-4 to TRBJ2-2, with D perhaps being TRBD1 or TRBD2 (5 bases each). The CDR3 length is 15 residues. V shed 8 bases and J shed 3 bases, with 16 bases lying between them. The germline V gene encodes CDR1 MRHNA and CDR2 SNTAGT. The CDR3 spells CASRPHGTDTGELFF. The CDR3 DNA follows: TGTGCCAGCCGCCCGCATGGGACGGACACCGGGGAGCTGTTTTTT.

This clonotype was counted a few times. V usage is TRBV20-1 and J usage is TRBJ1-2, with D perhaps TRBD1 (5 bases). CDR1 and CDR2 from the germline V gene are DFQATT and SNEGSKA (reference sequence). V was cut by 2 bases and J by 5 bases, with 15 bases left in between. The CDR3 extends over 14 amino acids. CDR3 sequence: CSARPQGLGYGYTF. The CDR3 DNA reads TGCAGTGCTAGACCCCAGGGTCTTGGGTATGGCTACACCTTC.

This clonotype was observed a few times. This sequence joins TRBV7-6 and TRBJ1-1; the D gene is possibly TRBD1 (6 bases). CDR3 length: 15 amino acids. Germline V gene data show CDR1 as SGHVS and CDR2 as FNYEAQ. With 4 bases removed from V and 1 base from J, the gap between germline ends came to 13 bases. In nucleotides, the CDR3 is TGTGCCAGCAGCTCGGGAGGACAGACGAACACTGAAGCTTTCTTT. This encodes CASSSGGQTNTEAFF. Based on the CDR3 plus reference TRBV7-6 and TRBJ1-1, the full variable domain is GAGVSQSPRYKVTKRGQDVALRCDPISGHVSLYWYRQALGQGPEFLTYFNYEAQQDKSGLPNDRFSAERPEGSISTLTIQRTEQRDSAMYRCASSSGGQTNTEAFFGQGTRLTVV.

This clonotype was observed at least ten times. The chain combines TRBV7-8 with TRBJ2-1, with 7 bases lining up with TRBD2. Germline loops: CDR1 SGHVS, CDR2 FQNEAQ. The CDR3 is 17 amino acids. Trimming at V came to 5 bases and at J to 0 bases, leaving 10 bases not matched to a gene. The CDR3 spells CASSLAGVSSSYNEQFF. For the CDR3, the DNA is TGTGCCAGCAGCCTCGCGGGGGTCAGCAGCTCCTACAATGAGCAGTTCTTC.